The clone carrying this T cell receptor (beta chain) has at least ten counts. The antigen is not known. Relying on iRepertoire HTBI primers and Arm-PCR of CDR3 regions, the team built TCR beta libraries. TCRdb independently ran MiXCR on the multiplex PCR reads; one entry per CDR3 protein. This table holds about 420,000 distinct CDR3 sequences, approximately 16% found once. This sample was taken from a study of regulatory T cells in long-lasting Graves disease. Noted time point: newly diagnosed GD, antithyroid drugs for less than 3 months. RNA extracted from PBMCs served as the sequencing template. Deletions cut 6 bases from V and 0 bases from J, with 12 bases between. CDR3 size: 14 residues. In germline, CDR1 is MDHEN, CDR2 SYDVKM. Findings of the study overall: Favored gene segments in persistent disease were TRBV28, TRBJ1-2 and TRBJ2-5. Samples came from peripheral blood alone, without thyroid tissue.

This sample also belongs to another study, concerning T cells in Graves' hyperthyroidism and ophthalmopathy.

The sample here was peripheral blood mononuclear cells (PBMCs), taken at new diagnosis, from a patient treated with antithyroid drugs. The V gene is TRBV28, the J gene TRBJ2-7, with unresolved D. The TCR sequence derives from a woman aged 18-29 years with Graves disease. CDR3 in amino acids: CASSPDTYSYEQYF. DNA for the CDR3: TGTGCCAGCAGCCCCGACACCTACTCCTACGAGCAGTACTTC.